This TCR beta chain was captured by sequencing in a study of cytomegalovirus exposure and HLA in healthy donors. Study in general: An early release of data contained 75 million to 90 million unique TCRs, which came from HLA-typed donors.

Regarding this clone: Its cognate antigen is unknown.

Nominally healthy donors provided the samples, though records likely missed some immune exposures. 13 Jbeta primers and 60 Vbeta primers were used for the PCR. Sequenced by immunoSEQ multiplex PCR; TCRdb stores in-frame clones only, minus some. The sample comprises 200,000 to 250,000 clones, approximately 80% of which are singletons, and roughly 16% rests with the top ten. Regarding the study as a whole: A later analysis found common viral pathogens apparently linked to several of the most significant clusters. Accounts indicate the classifier identified cytomegalovirus status with strong specificity and sensitivity.

Germline V gene sequence: CDR1 MNHEY, CDR2 SMNVEV (reference sequence). CDR3 length: 15 amino acids. Trimming took 3 bases from V and 6 from J; bases not matched to a gene: 2. This rearrangement joins TRBV27 to TRBJ2-2, with 12 bases matching TRBD2. The sequenced material came from PBMCs. The clonotype originates from a man aged 35-49 years in good health and CMV-seronegative. The CDR3 sequence: CASSLRLAGAGELFF. The CDR3, as DNA: TGTGCCAGCAGTTTGCGACTAGCGGGAGCCGGGGAGCTGTTTTTT.